One and the same sample provided the 10 T cell receptor beta chains below, sequenced in a study of glioma-infiltrating T cells after dendritic cell vaccination. Generated by immunoSEQ multiplex PCR, the TCRdb table keeps only in-frame clones and is missing some. Of 65,000 or so clones listed, more than 75% are singletons. Specified time point: after dendritic cell vaccination, including at tumor progression/relapse. This specimen was blood, taken after dendritic cell vaccination. Source of these receptors: a human donor with glioblastoma.

J is TRBJ1-1 and V is TRBV7-6; TRBD1 is a possible D gene (5 bases). CDR3 size: 16 residues. CDR1 and CDR2 from the germline V gene are SGHVS and FNYEAQ. With 1 base removed from V and 1 base from J, the gap between germline ends came to 13 bases. CDR3 DNA: TGTGCCAGCAGCTTAGTAGGAGGGGTCCCGAACACTGAAGCTTTCTTT. Translating gives CASSLVGGVPNTEAFF.

The V and J genes are TRBV7-6 and TRBJ2-7, with 9 bases matching TRBD2. V shed 1 base and J 5 bases; nucleotides not matched to a gene: 9. CDR1 is SGHVS and CDR2 is FNYEAQ in the germline V gene. There are 16 residues in the CDR3. For the CDR3, the DNA is TGTGCCAGCAGCTTAGGACGAGGAAGCGGGAGGAACGAGCAGTACTTC. Translating it yields CASSLGRGSGRNEQYF.

This rearrangement joins TRBV7-9 to TRBJ1-5; TRBD1 matches 10 bases. Germline assignment: CDR1 SEHNR and CDR2 FQNEAQ (reference sequence). Unmatched junction bases numbered 8, after V lost 1 base and J lost 8 bases. The CDR3 runs 16 residues. The chain's CDR3 is CASSLGADRGREPQHF. As DNA, the CDR3 is TGTGCCAGCAGCTTAGGTGCAGACAGGGGGCGGGAGCCCCAGCATTTT.

The chain carries TRBV11-3 and TRBJ2-3, with 9 bases lining up with TRBD2. This CDR3 is built from 16 residues. Germline V gene sequence: CDR1 SGHNT, CDR2 YENEEA. V lost 1 base and J lost 0; bases outside the gene matches: 2. DNA of the CDR3: TGTGCCAGCAGCTTAGGACTAGCGGCTAGCACAGATACGCAGTATTTT. Translating it yields CASSLGLAASTDTQYF.

CDR3 DNA sequence: TGTGCCAGCAGCTGGGGACAGAGAAATCAGCCCCAGCATTTT. Translation: CASSWGQRNQPQHF. The chain recombines TRBV5-6 with TRBJ1-5, with 7 bases lining up with TRBD1. The trim removed 3 bases at V and 4 bases at J, leaving 4 bases unmatched. CDR1 is SGHDT and CDR2 is YYEEEE in the germline V gene. The CDR3 loop spans 14 amino acids. The full variable domain, completed using reference TRBV5-6 and TRBJ1-5, is DAGVTQSPTHLIKTRGQQVTLRCSPKSGHDTVSWYQQALGQGPQFIFQYYEEEERQRGNFPDRFSGHQFPNYSSELNVNALLLGDSALYLCASSWGQRNQPQHFGDGTRLSIL.

The chain has TRBV4-2 and TRBJ2-7; TRBD1 might be the D (5 bases). CDR3 length: 13 residues. V gave up 0 bases and J gave up 10 bases, with 13 bases separating them. From germline, CDR1 is LGHNA and CDR2 YNFKEQ. This CDR3 reads CASSQDKGSPQYF. CDR3 nucleotides: TGTGCCAGCAGCCAAGATAAGGGGTCACCCCAGTACTTC.

The chain is built from TRBV5-4 and TRBJ2-7, with TRBD1 as a possible D gene (5 bases). This CDR3 contains 14 residues. CDR1 SGHNT and CDR2 YYREEE come from the germline V gene (reference sequence). Trimming took 6 bases from V and 3 from J, leaving 16 bases between them. In DNA form, the CDR3 reads TGTGCCAGCAATGACAGAACACATTTCTACGAGCAGTACTTC. It specifies CASNDRTHFYEQYF.

A word on this clone: The junction and the germline gene differ at one end; a read error may be behind it. Distinct nucleotide sequences in the sample also encode this CDR3. The chain combines TRBV10-2 with TRBJ1-6, with a weak D call TRBD1 (6 bases). The germline V gene has CDR1 WSHSY and CDR2 SAAADI. There are 20 residues in the CDR3. CDR3 DNA sequence: TGCGCCAGCAGTGATCTTACAGGGCGCAACCAAAACTCCTATAATTCCCCCCTCCACTTT. This gives the protein CASSDLTGRNQNSYNSPLHF.

This rearrangement joins TRBV14 to TRBJ1-2; TRBD1 might be the D (6 bases). Germline V gene sequence: CDR1 SGHDN, CDR2 FVKESK. This CDR3 is 14 amino acids long. V lost 2 bases and J 7 bases, leaving 14 bases between the germline ends. The CDR3 loop is CASSQLDSLIGYTF. The CDR3 DNA follows: TGTGCCAGCAGCCAACTGGACAGCCTTATTGGCTACACCTTC.

This clone was counted between two and nine times. The CDR3 spells CASSRQGALGTEAFF. The CDR3 DNA is TGTGCCAGCAGTAGACAGGGGGCGCTGGGGACTGAAGCTTTCTTT. V gene TRBV6-1 combines with J gene TRBJ1-1, with 10 bases that match TRBD1. V lost 5 bases to trimming and J lost 5 bases; unmatched junction nucleotides: 8. This CDR3 is built from 15 residues. Germline loops: CDR1 MNHNS, CDR2 SASEGT.